The present T cell receptor beta chain was sequenced within a study of cytomegalovirus exposure and HLA in healthy donors. Findings of the study overall: As confirmed in vitro, three CMV-associated chains were specific for CMV antigens.

Comments on this clone: Its antigen is undetermined.

Both 60 Vbeta primers and 13 Jbeta primers went into the PCR. Data came from immunoSEQ multiplex PCR; TCRdb stores just in-frame clones and leaves some out. The sample has about 59,000 clones; 70% to 75% are singletons. CDR1 and CDR2 (germline): MGHRA, YSYEKL. V trimming: 6 bases; J trimming: 1 base; junction bases outside the gene matches: 4. The CDR3 runs 16 residues. This sequence joins TRBV4-1 and TRBJ2-1, with 12 bases lining up with TRBD2. This clonotype was sampled from a man aged 25 to 40 in good health and CMV-seropositive. The sample comprised PBMCs. As DNA, the CDR3 is TGCGCCAGCAGTCGGACTAGCGGGGTTTCCTACAATGAGCAGTTCTTC. Encoded protein: CASSRTSGVSYNEQFF.